This is a list of T cell receptor beta chains from one sample in a study of technical replicates of blood from several donors. Produced via immunoSEQ multiplex PCR; TCRdb's table is partial and in-frame only. The sample holds 75,000 or so clones; about 92% are singletons and the top ten take less than 0.5%. Sequencing was done on a sample of T cells isolated from PBMCs. Receptors were obtained from a human donor in good health. CDR3s include the opening cysteine and the closing phenylalanine or tryptophan. The D gene is left open where the match is weak. Rows give clone size only sometimes, using once, few, many, or a class for an expanded clone.

>TRBV10-1|TRBD1|.|TRBJ1-5
CASSEGQGAQPQHF
TGCGCCAGCAGTGAGGGACAGGGAGCTCAGCCCCAGCATTTT
>TRBV7-9|TRBD1|.|TRBJ2-7
CASSSRDRDYEQYF
TGTGCCAGCAGCTCCCGGGACAGGGACTACGAGCAGTACTTC
>TRBV7-2|.|.|TRBJ2-5
CASSLIRGRETQYF
TGTGCCAGCAGCTTAATTAGGGGTCGGGAGACCCAGTACTTC
>TRBV13|TRBD2|once|TRBJ2-3
CASSLLERGPRDTQYF
TGTGCCAGCAGCTTATTAGAGCGGGGCCCGCGAGATACGCAGTATTTT
>TRBV19|.|.|TRBJ1-1
CASSRWKELTEAFF
TGTGCCAGTAGCCGCTGGAAGGAGCTCACTGAAGCTTTCTTT
>TRBV19|TRBD1|.|TRBJ2-7
CASSIKVAAGGLDEQYF
TGTGCCAGTAGTATAAAAGTTGCGGCAGGGGGCTTGGACGAGCAGTACTTC
>TRBV19|.|.|TRBJ1-1
CASSPGILQNTEAFF
TGTGCCAGTAGTCCGGGAATCTTACAGAACACTGAAGCTTTCTTT
>TRBV7-9|.|.|TRBJ1-2
CASSAYVTMATWF
TGTGCCAGCAGTGCATATGTCACTATGGCTACTTGGTTC
>TRBV6-1|TRBD2|.|TRBJ2-1
CASSSRLAGYNEQFF
TGTGCCAGCAGTTCCCGTCTAGCGGGGTACAATGAGCAGTTCTTC
>TRBV7-7|TRBD2|.|TRBJ2-1
CASSLDLAGGYNEQFF
TGTGCTAGCAGCTTAGATCTAGCGGGAGGGTACAATGAGCAGTTCTTC
>TRBV2|.|few|TRBJ1-3
CASTGHSGNTIYF
TGTGCCAGCACTGGACACTCTGGAAACACCATATATTTT
>TRBV11-2|TRBD1|.|TRBJ2-7
CASSIQGVSYEQYF
TGTGCCAGCAGTATACAGGGGGTATCCTACGAGCAGTACTTC
>TRBV28|TRBD2|once|TRBJ2-3
CASSSGGLATDTQYF
TGTGCCAGCAGCTCCGGAGGACTAGCGACAGATACGCAGTATTTT
>TRBV5-1|.|.|TRBJ2-7
CASSIDRERDFEQYF
TGCGCCAGCAGCATAGACAGGGAAAGGGACTTCGAGCAGTACTTC
>TRBV6-4|TRBD2|few|TRBJ2-3
CASSTSGSTDTQYF
TGTGCCAGCTCGACTAGCGGGAGCACAGATACGCAGTATTTT
>TRBV28|.|.|TRBJ2-7
CASSYGGLYEQYF
TGTGCCAGCAGTTACGGGGGTCTCTACGAGCAGTACTTC
>TRBV5-1|.|.|TRBJ1-3
CASSPQGSGNTIYF
TGCGCCAGCAGCCCCCAGGGTTCTGGAAACACCATATATTTT
>TRBV7-2|.|.|TRBJ2-1
CASSPSVVVVVSYNEQFF
TGTGCCAGCAGCCCCTCGGTGGTAGTAGTTGTCTCCTACAATGAGCAGTTCTTC
>TRBV25-1|TRBD1|.|TRBJ2-1
CASSRGQGEYNEQFF
TGTGCCAGCAGTAGAGGACAGGGGGAATACAATGAGCAGTTCTTC
>TRBV2|.|.|TRBJ2-7
CASSVEAYEQYF
TGTGCCAGCAGTGTAGAAGCCTACGAGCAGTACTTC
>TRBV20-1|.|.|TRBJ2-5
CSRGEETQYF
TGCAGCAGGGGAGAAGAGACCCAGTACTTC
>TRBV4-2|TRBD2|.|TRBJ2-5
CASSQVLAGGQETQYF
TGTGCCAGCAGCCAAGTTTTAGCGGGAGGACAAGAGACCCAGTACTTC
>TRBV5-6|.|.|TRBJ2-7
CASSLGLYFEEQYF
TGTGCCAGCAGCCTGGGCCTTTACTTTGAAGAGCAGTACTTC
>TRBV12-5|TRBD2|.|TRBJ2-7
CASVRGGLSSYEQYF
TGTGCTAGTGTTCGGGGGGGCCTGAGCTCCTACGAGCAGTACTTC
>TRBV5-3|TRBD1|.|TRBJ2-7
CARSNGQVIPYEQYF
TGTGCCAGAAGCAATGGACAGGTAATACCCTACGAGCAGTACTTC
>TRBV27|.|.|TRBJ2-5
CASSLTSSMGETQYF
TGTGCCAGCAGCCTGACTAGTTCGATGGGAGAGACCCAGTACTTC
>TRBV7-9|.|.|TRBJ2-4
CASSQSGGGGNIQYF
TGTGCCAGCAGCCAATCAGGAGGGGGGGGAAACATTCAGTACTTC
>TRBV11-3|.|.|TRBJ1-5
CASSPGGFNQPQHF
TGTGCCAGCAGCCCAGGTGGTTTCAATCAGCCCCAGCATTTT
>TRBV13|.|.|TRBJ1-4
CASSFYWRGEKLFF
TGTGCCAGCAGCTTTTACTGGAGGGGTGAAAAACTGTTTTTT
>TRBV7-8|TRBD1|.|TRBJ1-2
CASSLASGGHGYTF
TGTGCCAGCAGCTTAGCATCAGGGGGACATGGCTACACCTTC
>TRBV27|.|.|TRBJ2-2
CASSSDPGQNTGELFF
TGTGCCAGCAGTTCCGATCCAGGGCAGAACACCGGGGAGCTGTTTTTT
>TRBV11-3|.|.|TRBJ2-7
CASSPGDYRDSYEQYF
TGTGCCAGCAGCCCCGGAGACTACAGGGATTCCTACGAGCAGTACTTC
>TRBV2|TRBD1|.|TRBJ1-3
CASSIRDRNVDTGNTIYF
TGTGCCAGCAGTATCCGGGACAGGAATGTGGATACTGGAAACACCATATATTTT
>TRBV18|.|few|TRBJ1-5
CASSPVRVEHQPQHF
TGTGCCAGCTCACCAGTCAGGGTAGAACATCAGCCCCAGCATTTT
>TRBV29-1|TRBD1|.|TRBJ1-2
CSVGTVRTGYTF
TGCAGCGTGGGGACAGTACGTACGGGCTACACCTTC
>TRBV7-3|.|.|TRBJ2-6
CASSLRDGANVLTF
TGTGCCAGCAGCTTACGGGATGGGGCCAACGTCCTGACTTTC
>TRBV15|.|.|TRBJ2-1
CATSRDKASINGEQFF
TGTGCCACCAGCAGAGATAAGGCTAGCATTAACGGTGAGCAGTTCTTC
>TRBV11-1|.|.|TRBJ2-3
CASSSWAGNTDTQYF
TGTGCCAGCAGCTCCTGGGCGGGGAACACAGATACGCAGTATTTT
>TRBV6-5|.|once|TRBJ1-1
CASSYTPGATTFF
TGTGCCAGCAGTTACACTCCAGGGGCGACAACTTTCTTT
>TRBV13|TRBD2|.|TRBJ2-5
CASSARLAGPEETQYF
TGTGCCAGCAGCGCCAGACTAGCGGGGCCGGAAGAGACCCAGTACTTC
>TRBV6-5|.|.|TRBJ1-2
CASSYSANSDGYTF
TGTGCCAGCAGTTACTCCGCGAATTCGGATGGCTACACCTTC
>TRBV13|.|.|TRBJ2-7
CASSLVGSTGYEQYF
TGTGCCAGCAGCTTAGTTGGGAGTACGGGCTACGAGCAGTACTTC
>TRBV6-5|.|.|TRBJ2-2
CASSFGTTGNTGELFF
TGTGCCAGCAGTTTTGGGACAACCGGCAACACCGGGGAGCTGTTTTTT
>TRBV7-9|.|.|TRBJ2-2
CASSLVSGLLPWELFF
TGTGCCAGCAGCTTAGTGTCAGGACTACTCCCGTGGGAGCTGTTTTTT
>TRBV5-6|TRBD1|.|TRBJ2-7
CASSPGTGAYEQYF
TGTGCCAGCAGCCCCGGGACAGGGGCATACGAGCAGTACTTC
>TRBV6-5|.|.|TRBJ2-1
CASSLRRGNEQFF
TGTGCCAGCAGTTTGAGAAGGGGCAATGAGCAGTTCTTC
>TRBV19|TRBD2|.|TRBJ2-3
CASSPTSDSTDTQYF
TGTGCCAGTAGCCCGACTAGCGACAGCACAGATACGCAGTATTTT
>TRBV14|.|.|TRBJ2-1
CASSQTFLGPPGDEQFF
TGTGCCAGCAGCCAAACCTTTCTAGGACCCCCGGGGGATGAGCAGTTCTTC